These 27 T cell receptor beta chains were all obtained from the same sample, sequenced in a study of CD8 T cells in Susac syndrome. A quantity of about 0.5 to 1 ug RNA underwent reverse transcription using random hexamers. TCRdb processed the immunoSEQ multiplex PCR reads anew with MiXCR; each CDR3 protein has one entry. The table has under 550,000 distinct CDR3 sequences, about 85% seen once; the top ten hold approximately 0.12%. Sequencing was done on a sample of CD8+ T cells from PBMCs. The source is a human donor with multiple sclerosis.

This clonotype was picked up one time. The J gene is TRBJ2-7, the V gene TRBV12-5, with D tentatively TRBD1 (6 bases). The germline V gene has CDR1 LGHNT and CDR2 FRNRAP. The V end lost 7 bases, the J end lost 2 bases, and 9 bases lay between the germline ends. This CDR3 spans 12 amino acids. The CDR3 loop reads CASDRDAYEQYF. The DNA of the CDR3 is TGTGCTAGTGACAGGGATGCCTACGAGCAGTACTTC.

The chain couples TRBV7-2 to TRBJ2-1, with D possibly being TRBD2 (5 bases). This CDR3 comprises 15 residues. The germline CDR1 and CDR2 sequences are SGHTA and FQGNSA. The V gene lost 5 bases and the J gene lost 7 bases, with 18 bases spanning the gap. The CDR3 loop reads CASSLWSRRGNEQFF. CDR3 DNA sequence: TGTGCCAGCAGCCTCTGGTCCCGAAGAGGGAATGAGCAGTTCTTC. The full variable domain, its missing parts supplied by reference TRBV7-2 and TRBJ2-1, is GAGVSQSPSNKVTEKGKDVELRCDPISGHTALYWYRQSLGQGLEFLIYFQGNSAPDKSGLPSDRFSAERTGGSVSTLTIQRTQQEDSAVYLCASSLWSRRGNEQFFGPGTRLTVL.

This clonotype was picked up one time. CDR3 in DNA: TGTGCCAGCAGCTTAGAAGGGGGGATTGAAGCTTTCTTT. Protein: CASSLEGGIEAFF. This chain links TRBV7-8 with TRBJ1-1, with D tentatively TRBD1 (6 bases). The CDR3 is 13 residues long. Germline V lookup: CDR1 SGHVS, CDR2 FQNEAQ. Trimming pared 1 base from V and 7 bases from J, leaving 10 bases between.

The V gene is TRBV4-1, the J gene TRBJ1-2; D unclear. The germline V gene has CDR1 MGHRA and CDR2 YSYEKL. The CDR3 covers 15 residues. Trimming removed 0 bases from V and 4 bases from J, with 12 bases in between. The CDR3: CASSQDVTGAYGYTF. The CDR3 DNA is TGCGCCAGCAGCCAAGATGTAACCGGAGCCTATGGCTACACCTTC.

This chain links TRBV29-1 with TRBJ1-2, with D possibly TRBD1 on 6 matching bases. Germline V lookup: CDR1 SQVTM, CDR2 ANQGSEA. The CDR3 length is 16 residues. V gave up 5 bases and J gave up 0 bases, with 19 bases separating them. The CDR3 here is CSVPSGVRVSNYGYTF. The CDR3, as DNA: TGCAGCGTTCCCTCAGGGGTCCGGGTCTCTAACTATGGCTACACCTTC.

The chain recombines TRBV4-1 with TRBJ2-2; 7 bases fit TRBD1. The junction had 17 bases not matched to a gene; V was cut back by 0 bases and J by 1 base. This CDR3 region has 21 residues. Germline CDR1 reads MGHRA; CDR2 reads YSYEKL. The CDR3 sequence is CASSQDFLWDRILENTGELFF. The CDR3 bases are TGCGCCAGCAGCCAAGATTTTTTATGGGACAGAATATTAGAGAACACCGGGGAGCTGTTTTTT.

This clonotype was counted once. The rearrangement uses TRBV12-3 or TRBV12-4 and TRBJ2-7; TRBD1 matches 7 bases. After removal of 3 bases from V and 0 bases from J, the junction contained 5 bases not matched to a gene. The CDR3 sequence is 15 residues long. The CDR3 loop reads CASSFWWDSSYEQYF. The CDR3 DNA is TGTGCCAGCAGTTTCTGGTGGGACAGCTCCTACGAGCAGTACTTC.

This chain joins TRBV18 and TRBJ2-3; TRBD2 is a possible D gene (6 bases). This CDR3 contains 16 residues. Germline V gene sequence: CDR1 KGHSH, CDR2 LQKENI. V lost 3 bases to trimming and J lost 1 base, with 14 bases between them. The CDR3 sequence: CASSPTGVSGTDTQYF. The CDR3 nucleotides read TGTGCCAGCTCACCTACGGGGGTATCGGGCACAGATACGCAGTATTTT.

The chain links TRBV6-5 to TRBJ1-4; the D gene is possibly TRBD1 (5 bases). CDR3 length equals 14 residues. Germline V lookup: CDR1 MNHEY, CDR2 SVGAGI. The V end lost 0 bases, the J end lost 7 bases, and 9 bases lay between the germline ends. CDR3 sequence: CASSYSGQGEKLFF. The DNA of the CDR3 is TGTGCCAGCAGTTACTCGGGGCAGGGTGAAAAACTGTTTTTT.

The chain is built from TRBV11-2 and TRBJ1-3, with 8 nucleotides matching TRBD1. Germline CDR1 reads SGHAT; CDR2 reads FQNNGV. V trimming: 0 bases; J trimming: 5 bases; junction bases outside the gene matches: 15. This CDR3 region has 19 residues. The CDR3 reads CASSLDRLEGDRRRNTIYF. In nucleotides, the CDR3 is TGTGCCAGCAGCTTAGATCGATTGGAGGGGGACAGGAGGCGAAACACCATATATTTT.

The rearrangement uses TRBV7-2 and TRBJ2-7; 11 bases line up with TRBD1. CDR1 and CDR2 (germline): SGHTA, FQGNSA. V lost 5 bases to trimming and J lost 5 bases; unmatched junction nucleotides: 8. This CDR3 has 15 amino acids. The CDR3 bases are TGTGCCAGCAGCCGCTGGACAGGGGGCTGGGACGAGCAGTACTTC. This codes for CASSRWTGGWDEQYF.

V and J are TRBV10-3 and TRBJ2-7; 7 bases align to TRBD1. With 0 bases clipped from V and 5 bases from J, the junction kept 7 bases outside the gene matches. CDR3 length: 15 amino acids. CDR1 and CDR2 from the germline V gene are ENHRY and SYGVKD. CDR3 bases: TGTGCCATCAGTGAGTCGCTAGGACAGGTTCACGAGCAGTACTTC. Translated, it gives CAISESLGQVHEQYF.

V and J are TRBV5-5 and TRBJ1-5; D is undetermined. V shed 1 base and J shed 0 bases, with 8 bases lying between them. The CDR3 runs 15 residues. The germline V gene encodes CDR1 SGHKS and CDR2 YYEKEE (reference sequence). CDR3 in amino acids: CASSLRPISNQPQHF. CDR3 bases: TGTGCCAGCAGCTTGCGGCCGATTAGCAATCAGCCCCAGCATTTT.

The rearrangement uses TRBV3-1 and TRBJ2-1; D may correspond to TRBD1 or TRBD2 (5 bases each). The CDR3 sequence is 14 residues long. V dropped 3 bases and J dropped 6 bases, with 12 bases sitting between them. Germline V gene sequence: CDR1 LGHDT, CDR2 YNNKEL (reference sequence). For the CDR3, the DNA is TGTGCCAGCAGCCACCCCTCGGGGCCCAATGAGCAGTTCTTC. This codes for CASSHPSGPNEQFF.

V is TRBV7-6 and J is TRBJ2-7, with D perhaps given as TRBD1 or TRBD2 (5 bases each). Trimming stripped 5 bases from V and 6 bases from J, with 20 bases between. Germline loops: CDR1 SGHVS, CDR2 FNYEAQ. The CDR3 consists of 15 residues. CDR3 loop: CASSGTPGPLSEQYF. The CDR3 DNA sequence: TGTGCCAGCAGCGGGACCCCGGGACCTCTTTCCGAGCAGTACTTC.

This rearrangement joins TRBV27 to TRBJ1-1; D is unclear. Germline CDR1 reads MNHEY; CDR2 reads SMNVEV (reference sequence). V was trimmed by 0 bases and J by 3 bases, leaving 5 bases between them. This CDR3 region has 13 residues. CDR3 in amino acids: CASSLSRHTEAFF. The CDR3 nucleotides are TGTGCCAGCAGTTTATCTCGACACACTGAAGCTTTCTTT.

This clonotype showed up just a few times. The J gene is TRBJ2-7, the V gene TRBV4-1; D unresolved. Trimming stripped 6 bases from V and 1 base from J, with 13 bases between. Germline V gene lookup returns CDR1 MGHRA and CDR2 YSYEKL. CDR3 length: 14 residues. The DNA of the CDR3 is TGCGCCAGCAGTCGCTCGGACGGATCCTACGAGCAGTACTTC. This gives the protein CASSRSDGSYEQYF.

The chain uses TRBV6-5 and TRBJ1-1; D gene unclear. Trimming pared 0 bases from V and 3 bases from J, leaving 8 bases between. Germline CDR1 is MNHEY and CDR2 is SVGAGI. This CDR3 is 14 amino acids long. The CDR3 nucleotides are TGTGCCAGCAGTTACTCTCAGGAGGACACTGAAGCTTTCTTT. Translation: CASSYSQEDTEAFF.

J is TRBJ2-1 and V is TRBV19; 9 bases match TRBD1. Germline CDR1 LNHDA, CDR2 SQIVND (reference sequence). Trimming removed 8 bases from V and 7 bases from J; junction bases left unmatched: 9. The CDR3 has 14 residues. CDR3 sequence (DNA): TGTGCCAGTGGACAGGGGATTACGGCAAATGAGCAGTTCTTC. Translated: CASGQGITANEQFF. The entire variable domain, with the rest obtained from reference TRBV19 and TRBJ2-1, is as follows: DGGITQSPKYLFRKEGQNVTLSCEQNLNHDAMYWYRQDPGQGLRLIYYSQIVNDFQKGDIAEGYSVSREKKESFPLTVTSAQKNPTAFYLCASGQGITANEQFFGPGTRLTVL.

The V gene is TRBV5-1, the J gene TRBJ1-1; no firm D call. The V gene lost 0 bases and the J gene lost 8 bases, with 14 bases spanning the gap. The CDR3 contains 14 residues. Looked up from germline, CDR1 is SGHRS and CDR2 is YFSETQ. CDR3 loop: CASSLEQKNSEAFF. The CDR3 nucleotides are TGCGCCAGCAGCTTGGAACAGAAGAATTCCGAAGCTTTCTTT.

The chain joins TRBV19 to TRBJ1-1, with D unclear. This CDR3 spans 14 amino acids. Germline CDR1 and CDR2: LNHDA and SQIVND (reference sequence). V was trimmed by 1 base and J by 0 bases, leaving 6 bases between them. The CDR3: CASSIGQLNTEAFF. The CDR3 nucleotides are TGTGCCAGTAGTATAGGGCAGCTGAACACTGAAGCTTTCTTT.

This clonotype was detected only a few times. The chain's CDR3 is CSVEDSLEEVNTEAFF. CDR3 DNA: TGCAGCGTTGAAGATAGTTTGGAGGAGGTGAACACTGAAGCTTTCTTT. J is TRBJ1-1 and V is TRBV29-1, with D unresolved. The germline V gene encodes CDR1 SQVTM and CDR2 ANQGSEA. The CDR3 loop spans 16 amino acids. V dropped 0 bases and J dropped 0 bases, with 14 bases sitting between them.

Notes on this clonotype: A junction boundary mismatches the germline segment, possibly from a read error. The CDR3 coding sequence is TGTGCCGGGAGACACTACCTCCAAGAGACCCAGTACTTC. Translating gives CAGRHYLQETQYF. This sequence joins TRBV30 and TRBJ2-5, with D maybe TRBD2 (5 bases). The CDR3 covers 13 residues. In germline, CDR1 is GTSNPN, CDR2 SVGIG (reference sequence).

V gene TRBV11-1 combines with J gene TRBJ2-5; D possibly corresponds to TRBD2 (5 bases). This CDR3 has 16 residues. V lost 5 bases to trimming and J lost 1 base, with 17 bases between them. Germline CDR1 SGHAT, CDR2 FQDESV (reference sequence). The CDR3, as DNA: TGTGCCAGCAGCCTAAGCGAGGGATGGGCCCAAGAGACCCAGTACTTC. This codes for CASSLSEGWAQETQYF.

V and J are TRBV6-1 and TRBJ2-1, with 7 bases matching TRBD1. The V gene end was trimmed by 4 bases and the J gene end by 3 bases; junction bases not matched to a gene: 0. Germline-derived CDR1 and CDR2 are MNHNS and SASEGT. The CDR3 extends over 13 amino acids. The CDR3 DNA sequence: TGTGCCAGCAGTGGGGACAGCTACAATGAGCAGTTCTTC. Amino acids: CASSGDSYNEQFF.

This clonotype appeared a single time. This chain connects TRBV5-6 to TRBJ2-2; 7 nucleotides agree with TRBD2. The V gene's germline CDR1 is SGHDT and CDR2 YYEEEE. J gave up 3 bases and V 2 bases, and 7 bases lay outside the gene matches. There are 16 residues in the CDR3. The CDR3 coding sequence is TGTGCCAGCAGCTTCAGTGCGGGGGATTACACCGGGGAGCTGTTTTTT. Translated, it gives CASSFSAGDYTGELFF.

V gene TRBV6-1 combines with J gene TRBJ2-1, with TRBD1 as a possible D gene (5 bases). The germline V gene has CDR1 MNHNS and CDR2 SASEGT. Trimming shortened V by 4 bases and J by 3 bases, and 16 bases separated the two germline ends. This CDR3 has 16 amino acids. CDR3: CASSGLREQDYNEQFF. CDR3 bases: TGTGCCAGCAGTGGACTTAGGGAACAGGACTACAATGAGCAGTTCTTC.